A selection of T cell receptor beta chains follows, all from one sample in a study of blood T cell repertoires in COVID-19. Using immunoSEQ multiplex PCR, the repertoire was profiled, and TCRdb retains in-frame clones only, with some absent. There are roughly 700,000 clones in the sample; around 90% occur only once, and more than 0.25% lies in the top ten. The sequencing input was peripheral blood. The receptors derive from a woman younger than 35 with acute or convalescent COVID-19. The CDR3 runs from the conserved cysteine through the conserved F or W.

CDR3: CASSRDRAGANVLTF; length: 15; V: TRBV28; J: TRBJ2-6
CDR3: CATSRDGRWYNEQFF; length: 15; V: TRBV15; J: TRBJ2-1
CDR3: CASSETGLETQYF; length: 13; V: TRBV6-1; J: TRBJ2-5
CDR3: CASSYRQGKGHEQYF; length: 15; V: TRBV6-6; J: TRBJ2-7
CDR3: CASSQDLGGSAGELFF; length: 16; V: TRBV4-3; J: TRBJ2-2
CDR3: CASSPGTGVGYTF; length: 13; V: TRBV27; J: TRBJ1-2
CDR3: CASSWDRVRFKMNTEAFF; length: 18; V: TRBV5-1; J: TRBJ1-1
CDR3: CASSLNRGGTEAFF; length: 14; V: TRBV7-2; J: TRBJ1-1
CDR3: CASSLTAGYGYTF; length: 13; V: TRBV7-3; J: TRBJ1-2
CDR3: CASSLASGDSRGINEQFF; length: 18; V: TRBV11-3; J: TRBJ2-1